The 28 T cell receptor beta chains presented below share a single source sample, sequenced in a study of T cell responses to AZD1222 COVID-19 vaccine. Some clones are missing from TCRdb's copy, which holds only in-frame ones; the method was immunoSEQ multiplex PCR. The data show some 96,000 clones, about 85% seen once. The source material was peripheral blood, sampled on day 0 of AZD1222 vaccination. The receptor set was obtained from an adult in good health.

This clone was observed once. This chain links TRBV4-3 with TRBJ1-1; no reliable D call. Germline lookup yields CDR1 LGHNA and CDR2 YSLEER. V was shortened by 1 base and J by 5 bases, with 8 bases between the two germline ends. The CDR3 covers 13 residues. The CDR3 DNA reads as TGCGCCAGCAGCCAAGTAGCGGAGACTGAAGCTTTCTTT. Its protein is CASSQVAETEAFF.

V is TRBV5-6 and J is TRBJ1-1, with D tentatively TRBD1 (5 bases). Germline-derived CDR1 and CDR2 are SGHDT and YYEEEE. The CDR3 length is 17 residues. V was shortened by 0 bases and J by 1 base, with 16 bases between the two germline ends. CDR3 loop: CASSLAEGRWTNTEAFF. The CDR3 region has the DNA TGTGCCAGCAGCTTGGCAGAGGGGAGGTGGACGAACACTGAAGCTTTCTTT.

This clone was counted a single time. V gene TRBV5-1 combines with J gene TRBJ1-1; D may be TRBD1 (6 bases). The V gene's germline CDR1 is SGHRS and CDR2 YFSETQ. The CDR3 consists of 13 residues. V was trimmed by 7 bases and J by 2 bases, leaving 12 bases between them. The CDR3 loop is CASGWTDNTEAFF. CDR3 in DNA: TGCGCCAGCGGCTGGACAGACAACACTGAAGCTTTCTTT.

The rearrangement joins TRBV27 to TRBJ2-1, with D unclear. Trimming took 1 base from V and 10 from J, leaving 17 bases between them. Germline V gene sequence: CDR1 MNHEY, CDR2 SMNVEV (reference sequence). The CDR3 consists of 15 residues. The CDR3 DNA is TGTGCCAGCAGTTTATTAGGCGGTCCGGGTAAGGAGCAGTTCTTC. It codes for CASSLLGGPGKEQFF.

This sequence joins TRBV6-1 and TRBJ1-1, with TRBD1 matching over 9 bases. The germline V gene encodes CDR1 MNHNS and CDR2 SASEGT. CDR3 length: 18 amino acids. Trimming at V came to 1 base and at J to 1 base, leaving 10 bases not matched to a gene. The CDR3 sequence: CASSEGPGQGTPNTEAFF. The CDR3, as DNA: TGTGCCAGCAGTGAAGGACCGGGACAGGGTACCCCGAACACTGAAGCTTTCTTT.

This clone occurred once. The chain joins TRBV5-1 to TRBJ2-3, with D uncertain. The germline V and J ends were trimmed by 4 bases and 1 base, with 16 bases remaining between them. Germline-derived CDR1 and CDR2 are SGHRS and YFSETQ. The CDR3 runs 16 residues. In DNA, the CDR3 is TGCGCCAGCAGCGGGCAGAGGAGCGTAGGCACAGATACGCAGTATTTT. It codes for CASSGQRSVGTDTQYF.

This clone was seen a handful of times. The CDR3 bases are TGTGCCTGCACAGAATCAGTATCCTACGAGCAGTACTTC. Encoded protein: CACTESVSYEQYF. The chain carries TRBV30 and TRBJ2-7; D is unclear. The CDR3 sequence is 13 residues long. Germline lookup yields CDR1 GTSNPN and CDR2 SVGIG (reference sequence). The V and J ends lost 6 bases and 1 base respectively, with 13 bases between them.

The chain is built from TRBV5-5 and TRBJ2-3; TRBD2 agrees at 7 bases. CDR3 length: 18 residues. J was trimmed by 0 bases and V by 2 bases; bases with no gene match: 12. Germline lookup yields CDR1 SGHKS and CDR2 YYEKEE (reference sequence). For the CDR3, the DNA is TGTGCCAGCAGCTTACAAGGGATTAGCGGGTCTAGCACAGATACGCAGTATTTT. Its translation: CASSLQGISGSSTDTQYF.

The chain is built from TRBV5-3 and TRBJ1-5; 8 positions match TRBD1. TRBV5-3 is filed as an ORF, its function uncertain. Trimming took 0 bases from V and 7 from J; bases not matched to a gene: 9. This CDR3 has 16 residues. CDR3 in DNA: TGTGCCAGAAGCTTGGGGTTAGACAGGGGCTGGCAGCCCCAGCATTTT. Translated: CARSLGLDRGWQPQHF.

The genes are TRBV6-2 or TRBV6-3 and TRBJ2-7, with 8 bases that match TRBD2. The CDR3 sequence is 18 residues long. With V trimmed by 2 bases and J by 0 bases, 12 bases remained unmatched. CDR1 is MNHEY and CDR2 is SVGEGT in the germline V gene. CDR3 region: CASSYIGRGRQASYEQYF. The CDR3 DNA follows: TGTGCCAGCAGTTACATCGGGAGGGGGAGGCAGGCCTCCTACGAGCAGTACTTC.

The chain couples TRBV5-1 to TRBJ2-3; TRBD1 agrees at 9 bases. Germline V lookup: CDR1 SGHRS, CDR2 YFSETQ. The V and J ends lost 4 bases and 4 bases, in that order; junction bases with no gene match: 4. This CDR3 has 14 amino acids. This CDR3 reads CASSLGQGADTQYF. The DNA of the CDR3 is TGCGCCAGCAGCCTGGGACAGGGCGCAGATACGCAGTATTTT.

This clone was detected a few times. The chain is built from TRBV30 and TRBJ2-7; D remains ambiguous. Germline values: CDR1 GTSNPN, CDR2 SVGIG (reference sequence). V dropped 3 bases and J dropped 2 bases, with 5 bases sitting between them. The CDR3 has 11 amino acids. The CDR3 reads CAWRVAYEQYF. For the CDR3, the DNA is TGTGCCTGGAGGGTCGCCTACGAGCAGTACTTC.

This chain links TRBV18 with TRBJ1-4; D call uncertain. Per germline, CDR1 KGHSH and CDR2 LQKENI. Between the trimmed V and J ends, which lost 8 bases and 5 bases, there was a span of 12 bases. CDR3 length: 13 residues. CDR3 sequence reads: CASRPRENEKLFF. The CDR3 DNA is TGTGCCAGCCGACCAAGGGAAAATGAAAAACTGTTTTTT. The full variable domain, its missing parts supplied by reference TRBV18 and TRBJ1-4, is NAGVMQNPRHLVRRRGQEARLRCSPMKGHSHVYWYRQLPEEGLKFMVYLQKENIIDESGMPKERFSAEFPKEGPSILRIQQVVRGDSAAYFCASRPRENEKLFFGSGTQLSVL.

V is TRBV18 and J is TRBJ1-1; 9 bases line up with TRBD1. V gave up 2 bases and J gave up 4 bases; unmatched junction bases: 8. The CDR3 has 16 residues. Germline V gene lookup returns CDR1 KGHSH and CDR2 LQKENI. The CDR3 bases are TGTGCCAGCTCACCAGATCGGGACAGGGTAGGCACTGAAGCTTTCTTT. As protein: CASSPDRDRVGTEAFF.

J is TRBJ2-7 and V is TRBV2, with 7 bases that match TRBD2. Losses at the gene ends were 3 bases for V and 5 bases for J; bases not matched to a gene: 7. This CDR3 is 14 amino acids long. CDR1 and CDR2 from the germline V gene are SNHLY and FYNNEI. The CDR3 is CASSDAGLVNEQYF. The CDR3 DNA sequence: TGTGCCAGCAGTGACGCAGGACTAGTAAACGAGCAGTACTTC.

This clone was seen a few times. The chain carries TRBV19 and TRBJ1-5; 9 nucleotides align to TRBD1. Germline assignment: CDR1 LNHDA and CDR2 SQIVND (reference sequence). This CDR3 is 14 amino acids long. Unmatched junction bases numbered 4, after V lost 3 bases and J lost 7 bases. CDR3 region: CASSMGQGRQPQHF. CDR3 DNA: TGTGCCAGTAGTATGGGACAGGGCCGGCAGCCCCAGCATTTT.

The chain uses TRBV6-2 or TRBV6-3 and TRBJ2-1, with TRBD2 identical over 11 bases. The CDR3 totals 16 residues. V dropped 6 bases and J dropped 5; count of bases not matched to a gene: 9. The germline V gene has CDR1 MNHEY and CDR2 SVGEGT. The CDR3 loop is CASSPFGTSGDNEQFF. The CDR3 region has the DNA TGTGCCAGCAGCCCCTTCGGGACTAGCGGAGACAATGAGCAGTTCTTC.

The rearrangement joins TRBV5-1 to TRBJ2-5, with D maybe TRBD2 (6 bases). The V end was cut by 0 bases, the J end by 1 base, with 10 bases between. Per the germline V gene, CDR1 is SGHRS and CDR2 is YFSETQ. The CDR3 is made up of 15 amino acids. The DNA of the CDR3 is TGCGCCAGCAGCTTGGGAGCGGGCAGCCAAGAGACCCAGTACTTC. The encoded protein is CASSLGAGSQETQYF. Based on the CDR3 plus reference TRBV5-1 and TRBJ2-5, the full variable domain is KAGVTQTPRYLIKTRGQQVTLSCSPISGHRSVSWYQQTPGQGLQFLFEYFSETQRNKGNFPGRFSGRQFSNSRSEMNVSTLELGDSALYLCASSLGAGSQETQYFGPGTRLLVL.

This sequence joins TRBV18 and TRBJ2-2; D is unclear. The CDR3 is 12 residues long. CDR1 and CDR2 from the germline V gene are KGHSH and LQKENI. The V end lost 4 bases, the J end lost 6 bases, and 6 bases lay between the germline ends. The CDR3 DNA reads as TGTGCCAGCTCACACCAGGCCGGGGAGCTGTTTTTT. This translates into CASSHQAGELFF. The complete variable domain, with remaining parts taken from reference TRBV18 and TRBJ2-2, reads NAGVMQNPRHLVRRRGQEARLRCSPMKGHSHVYWYRQLPEEGLKFMVYLQKENIIDESGMPKERFSAEFPKEGPSILRIQQVVRGDSAAYFCASSHQAGELFFGEGSRLTVL.

This clone was counted between two and nine times. The V gene is TRBV29-1, the J gene TRBJ2-5, with 7 bases fitting TRBD2. The CDR3 consists of 15 residues. V was clipped by 4 bases and J by 2 bases; unmatched bases: 10. Per germline, CDR1 SQVTM and CDR2 ANQGSEA. The CDR3 DNA is TGCAGCGTTGGAAGGGCAAGCGGGAAACAAGAGACCCAGTACTTC. This gives the protein CSVGRASGKQETQYF.

The rearrangement joins TRBV12-3 or TRBV12-4 to TRBJ1-1; D is perhaps TRBD1 (6 bases). Between the trimmed V and J ends, which lost 1 base and 8 bases, there was a span of 11 bases. The CDR3 is made up of 13 amino acids. The CDR3 sequence is CASSLEQGAEAFF. The CDR3 nucleotides read TGTGCCAGCAGTTTAGAACAGGGTGCGGAAGCTTTCTTT.

This sequence joins TRBV19 and TRBJ2-7, with 7 bases matching TRBD1. CDR1 LNHDA and CDR2 SQIVND come from the germline V gene (reference sequence). The CDR3 consists of 15 residues. Trimming cost V 3 bases and J 3 bases; bases outside gene matches: 8. CDR3 in amino acids: CASSIGETGSYEQYF. The DNA of the CDR3 is TGTGCCAGTAGTATTGGGGAGACAGGGAGCTACGAGCAGTACTTC. Together with reference TRBV19 and TRBJ2-7, the CDR3 gives the full variable domain: DGGITQSPKYLFRKEGQNVTLSCEQNLNHDAMYWYRQDPGQGLRLIYYSQIVNDFQKGDIAEGYSVSREKKESFPLTVTSAQKNPTAFYLCASSIGETGSYEQYFGPGTRLTVT.

The chain joins TRBV28 to TRBJ1-2; 8 positions agree with TRBD1. The CDR3 spans 16 residues. V was pared by 5 bases and J by 2 bases, with 10 bases of the junction left unmatched. In germline, CDR1 is MDHEN, CDR2 SYDVKM. CDR3 sequence (DNA): TGTGCCAGCAGTCCCGGACAGGGTGTAACCAACTATGGCTACACCTTC. Protein: CASSPGQGVTNYGYTF.

V is TRBV30 and J is TRBJ1-1, with D tentatively TRBD1 (6 bases). CDR1 and CDR2 from the germline V gene are GTSNPN and SVGIG (reference sequence). The germline V and J ends were trimmed by 2 bases and 7 bases, with 14 bases remaining between them. The CDR3 is 13 amino acids. CDR3 residues: CAWSRKQGNEAFF. CDR3 DNA sequence: TGTGCCTGGAGTCGTAAACAGGGAAATGAAGCTTTCTTT.

The genes are TRBV18 and TRBJ2-3, with no clear D. The V gene lost 0 bases and the J gene lost 0 bases, with 4 bases spanning the gap. This CDR3 has 14 residues. The germline gives CDR1 KGHSH, CDR2 LQKENI. CDR3: CASSPPASTDTQYF. The CDR3 DNA is TGTGCCAGCTCACCACCAGCTAGCACAGATACGCAGTATTTT.

The V and J genes are TRBV4-3 and TRBJ1-4; no clear D gene. The ends were cut back, 1 base at V and 4 bases at J, with 13 bases in the middle. Germline V gives CDR1 LGHNA, CDR2 YSLEER. CDR3 length: 16 amino acids. The CDR3 nucleotides read TGCGCCAGCAGCCAAGGTGGGAACCCTGATAATGAAAAACTGTTTTTT. Translation: CASSQGGNPDNEKLFF.

The chain carries TRBV4-1 and TRBJ1-2; D is perhaps TRBD1 (6 bases). This CDR3 region has 16 residues. The germline V and J ends were trimmed by 1 base and 0 bases, with 12 bases remaining between them. Germline CDR1 MGHRA, CDR2 YSYEKL. The CDR3 bases are TGCGCCAGCAGCCAAGTCCCACAGGGAGCTAACTATGGCTACACCTTC. Translated: CASSQVPQGANYGYTF.

The V gene is TRBV19, the J gene TRBJ1-5, with D perhaps matching TRBD1 (6 bases). The CDR3 runs to 14 residues. V was clipped by 9 bases and J by 4 bases, with 16 bases between them. The germline V gene encodes CDR1 LNHDA and CDR2 SQIVND (reference sequence). This CDR3 is CASTNGQINQPQHF. CDR3 DNA sequence: TGTGCCAGCACCAATGGACAGATAAATCAGCCCCAGCATTTT.